The next 9 T cell receptor beta chains were all read from a single sample in a study of cytomegalovirus exposure and HLA in healthy donors. The PCR made use of 60 Vbeta and 13 Jbeta primers. Method: immunoSEQ multiplex PCR; TCRdb's copy keeps in-frame clones and lacks some. The sample lists 170,000 or so clones; 70% to 80% were seen once. The source material was PBMCs. These receptors all stem from a male donor in good health and CMV-seronegative.

V and J are TRBV4-1 and TRBJ1-5, with TRBD1 matching over 11 bases. CDR1 MGHRA and CDR2 YSYEKL come from the germline V gene. The CDR3 length is 15 residues. Trimming cost V 1 base and J 7 bases; bases outside gene matches: 3. The CDR3 nucleotides read TGCGCCAGCAGCCAAGTGGGGACAGGGGGACAGCCCCAGCATTTT. The encoded protein is CASSQVGTGGQPQHF.

The V call is TRBV28, the J call TRBJ1-5; tentatively, D is TRBD1 (5 bases). The CDR3 runs to 14 residues. Trimming left V 6 bases short and J 6 bases short, with 15 bases between. Germline loops: CDR1 MDHEN, CDR2 SYDVKM. The CDR3 here is CASRERGEGQPQHF. The CDR3 region has the DNA TGTGCCAGCAGAGAGCGGGGGGAAGGTCAGCCCCAGCATTTT.

This chain connects TRBV9 to TRBJ2-7; D might be TRBD1 (6 bases). V shed 3 bases and J shed 1 base, with 14 bases lying between them. Looked up from germline, CDR1 is SGDLS and CDR2 is YYNGEE. CDR3 length: 15 amino acids. The CDR3 protein is CASSEAPGESYEQYF. DNA for the CDR3: TGTGCCAGCAGCGAAGCACCAGGGGAGTCCTACGAGCAGTACTTC.

This chain joins TRBV19 and TRBJ1-3; 7 bases are shared with TRBD1. This CDR3 is 18 amino acids long. CDR1 and CDR2 (germline): LNHDA, SQIVND (reference sequence). The junction had 14 bases not matched to a gene; V was cut back by 2 bases and J by 4 bases. The CDR3 sequence is CASSIIRKGALSGNTIYF. The CDR3 DNA sequence: TGTGCCAGTAGTATAATTAGGAAGGGGGCCTTGTCAGGAAACACCATATATTTT.

About this clone itself: The germline gene is not matched at one end of the junction; a read error may be the cause. The gene calls are TRBV20-1 and TRBJ2-5; the match to TRBD1 covers 7 bases. Germline CDR1 DFQATT, CDR2 SNEGSKA (reference sequence). The CDR3 runs 11 residues. CDR3 in DNA: TGCAGTGCGCCAGGGGGAGAGGCCCAGTACTTC. Translating it yields CSAPGGEAQYF.

This chain connects TRBV7-9 to TRBJ1-2, with 7 bases fitting TRBD1. This CDR3 contains 16 residues. CDR1 is SEHNR, CDR2 FQNEAQ, per germline (reference sequence). The trim removed 4 bases at V and 2 bases at J, leaving 10 bases unmatched. The CDR3: CASSSTGTEKNYGYTF. The CDR3 DNA reads TGTGCCAGCAGCTCTACCGGGACAGAGAAGAACTATGGCTACACCTTC.

Details on this clone: Within the sample, other DNA sequences also encode this same CDR3. V usage is TRBV6-6 and J usage is TRBJ2-7; TRBD1 matches at 9 bases. This CDR3 has 14 amino acids. Trimming took 5 bases from V and 5 from J; bases not matched to a gene: 7. Germline V gene lookup returns CDR1 MNHNY and CDR2 SVGAGI (reference sequence). The CDR3 sequence: CASSPGTGTNEQYF. The CDR3 DNA reads TGTGCCAGCAGTCCCGGGACAGGGACGAACGAGCAGTACTTC.

V gene TRBV7-8 combines with J gene TRBJ1-5, with 7 bases that match TRBD1. V lost 8 bases to trimming and J lost 4 bases; unmatched junction nucleotides: 11. Germline V gene sequence: CDR1 SGHVS, CDR2 FQNEAQ. The CDR3 totals 15 residues. The CDR3, as DNA: TGTGCCAGCGCCCCCGGGGGACAGTTTAATCAGCCCCAGCATTTT. Its translation: CASAPGGQFNQPQHF.

The CDR3 loop reads CASSFEGGGVTEAFF. In DNA form, the CDR3 reads TGTGCCAGCAGTTTCGAAGGGGGCGGGGTCACTGAAGCTTTCTTT. The chain employs TRBV28 and TRBJ1-1; 7 bases match TRBD1. The CDR3 length is 15 residues. Germline V CDR1 and CDR2: MDHEN, SYDVKM. J was trimmed by 4 bases and V by 3 bases; bases with no gene match: 8.